This T cell receptor (beta chain) stems from a study of identical twins. Notes on the study in general: Low generation-probability sequences were in excess among twin-shared out-of-frame alpha sequences.

Template switching created a universal primer site, and the cDNA included unique molecular identifiers. One entry per CDR3 protein results from TCRdb running MiXCR on the 5' RACE reads. The sample lists 750,000 to 950,000 distinct CDR3 sequences, approximately 13% occurring once. The sample holds many counts of this clonotype. Its matching antigen is unknown. Unmatched junction bases numbered 6, after V lost 7 bases and J lost 0 bases. CDR3 size: 15 residues. These sequences were also reported in another study, on yellow fever vaccine responses in identical twins.

The sequence was collected from a woman younger than 35 in good health. The gene calls are TRBV12-3 or TRBV12-4 and TRBJ2-1, with TRBD2 matching 7 bases. Sequenced: PBMCs. The CDR3 sequence: CASTTGLRSYNEQFF. In DNA form, the CDR3 reads TGTGCCAGCACCACGGGACTACGCTCCTACAATGAGCAGTTCTTC.